The 17 T cell receptor beta chains reported below all come from one sample, sequenced in a study of tumor-infiltrating lymphocytes in primary liver carcinoma. The researchers produced TCR beta cDNA from approximately 0.45 ug total RNA with a constant-region primer. Three nested multiplex PCR rounds, a slightly modified ARM-PCR method, built the TCR beta libraries. A C-beta reverse primer was combined with TRBV1-TRBV30 forward primers in the first two PCR rounds, and each round had approximately 10 cycles. TCRdb re-called the multiplex PCR reads through MiXCR, storing one row per CDR3 protein. The profile shows 80,000 or so distinct CDR3 sequences, 60% to 80% of them singletons. It was from about 19-30 mg of unsorted bulk tissue that RNA and DNA were co-extracted. Sequences were obtained from liver tumor tissue from sampling region 4. The subset denotes: tumor region T4, right-lateral pole. All receptors come from a woman aged 60-75 years with primary liver carcinoma and hepatitis B virus infection.

There are a few counts of this clonotype. V and J are TRBV19 and TRBJ1-3; TRBD1 matches 9 bases. The CDR3 sequence is 17 residues long. V was clipped by 3 bases and J by 0 bases; unmatched bases: 6. The germline V gene has CDR1 LNHDA and CDR2 SQIVND (reference sequence). CDR3 nucleotides: TGTGCCAGTAGTATTTTACAGGGGGCCGGCTCTGGAAACACCATATATTTT. This codes for CASSILQGAGSGNTIYF. Based on the CDR3 plus reference TRBV19 and TRBJ1-3, the full variable domain is DGGITQSPKYLFRKEGQNVTLSCEQNLNHDAMYWYRQDPGQGLRLIYYSQIVNDFQKGDIAEGYSVSREKKESFPLTVTSAQKNPTAFYLCASSILQGAGSGNTIYFGEGSWLTVV.

The sample holds many counts of this clonotype. This rearrangement joins TRBV7-9 to TRBJ2-5, with a possible D match to TRBD2 (6 bases). This CDR3 has 14 amino acids. Trimming shortened V by 0 bases and J by 7 bases, and 12 bases separated the two germline ends. The V gene's germline CDR1 is SEHNR and CDR2 FQNEAQ (reference sequence). CDR3 bases: TGTGCCAGCAGCTTAGCGACGGGAGCCCCGACCCAGTACTTC. Residues: CASSLATGAPTQYF.

The V and J genes are TRBV6-5 and TRBJ2-5; D assignment may be TRBD1 or TRBD2 (5 bases each). The V end lost 11 bases, the J end lost 2 bases, and 21 bases lay between the germline ends. The CDR3 consists of 15 residues. Germline CDR1 MNHEY, CDR2 SVGAGI. DNA of the CDR3: TGTGCCGGTAGTCCCGGGGCCTTGGGGCAAGAGACCCAGTACTTC. This encodes CAGSPGALGQETQYF.

Of note for this clonotype: Its ends do not fully match the called genes, so a read error is possible. The chain couples TRBV12-3 or TRBV12-4 to TRBJ1-5, with D unresolved. CDR3 size: 13 residues. The CDR3 protein is CATSDSGDQSQHF. As DNA, the CDR3 is TGTGCCACCTCGGACTCCGGGGATCAGTCCCAGCATTTT.

This chain links TRBV5-4 with TRBJ2-1; 7 positions match TRBD2. CDR1 and CDR2 from the germline V gene are SGHNT and YYREEE (reference sequence). CDR3 length: 15 residues. J was trimmed by 12 bases and V by 4 bases; bases with no gene match: 16. Here the CDR3 DNA reads TGTGCCAGCAGCCCCCCCGGGGGGACGGGCGATGTGCAGTTCTTC. This gives the protein CASSPPGGTGDVQFF.

This clonotype was observed once. The V and J genes are TRBV7-3 and TRBJ2-1, with 9 nucleotides matching TRBD2. This CDR3 is built from 16 residues. V was pared by 5 bases and J by 6 bases, with 11 bases of the junction left unmatched. Looked up from germline, CDR1 is SGHTA and CDR2 is FQGTGA. As DNA, the CDR3 is TGTGCCAGCAGCCGAGGCGGGACTAGCTGGAGCAATGAGCAGTTCTTC. This gives the protein CASSRGGTSWSNEQFF.

Regarding this clonotype: The junction departs from the called germline gene at one end, perhaps through a read error. The chain links TRBV11-2 to TRBJ2-1; 13 positions agree with TRBD2. Germline CDR1 and CDR2: SGHAT and FQNNGV. The CDR3 has 13 residues. CDR3: CTSSGTSGAEQFF. The DNA for the CDR3 is TGTACCAGTAGCGGGACTAGCGGGGCAGAGCAGTTCTTC.

The chain couples TRBV29-1 to TRBJ2-1; 8 bases are a match to TRBD2. CDR1 SQVTM and CDR2 ANQGSEA come from the germline V gene. The CDR3 length is 15 residues. CDR3 residues: CALRSGGSRGGEQFF. The CDR3 nucleotides are TGCGCCCTGAGGTCGGGAGGGTCCCGGGGGGGTGAGCAGTTCTTC.

In this sample, this clonotype turned up many times. This rearrangement joins TRBV10-1 to TRBJ2-1; maybe TRBD2 (6 bases). Trimming took off 6 bases at V and 9 bases at J, with 15 bases between the two ends. Germline V lookup: CDR1 WNHNN, CDR2 SYGVQD (reference sequence). The CDR3 extends over 13 amino acids. CDR3 nucleotides: TGCGCCAGCAGCCGGGACCTGGGAGGTGAGCAGTTCTTC. Amino acids: CASSRDLGGEQFF.

This chain links TRBV12-3 or TRBV12-4 with TRBJ1-2; the D is unclear. The CDR3 is 14 amino acids. With 10 bases removed from V and 8 bases from J, the gap between germline ends came to 23 bases. The chain's CDR3 is CATSNMCGVGGYTF. For the CDR3, the DNA is TGTGCCACCTCCAACATGTGTGGGGTCGGGGGCTACACCTTC.

This clonotype was seen many times. V gene TRBV28 combines with J gene TRBJ2-1; no firm D call. Trimming stripped 8 bases from V and 7 bases from J, with 6 bases between. Germline lookup yields CDR1 MDHEN and CDR2 SYDVKM. CDR3 length: 10 amino acids. The CDR3, as DNA: TGTGCCAGCGGCCGGAATGAGCAGTTCTTC. Its protein is CASGRNEQFF. The whole variable domain, remainder taken from reference TRBV28 and TRBJ2-1, is DVKVTQSSRYLVKRTGEKVFLECVQDMDHENMFWYRQDPGLGLRLIYFSYDVKMKEKGDIPEGYSVSREKKERFSLILESASTNQTSMYLCASGRNEQFFGPGTRLTVL.

This chain connects TRBV29-1 to TRBJ2-1; the match to TRBD1 covers 8 bases. Trimming removed 5 bases from V and 8 bases from J; junction bases left unmatched: 8. The germline V gene has CDR1 SQVTM and CDR2 ANQGSEA. The CDR3 covers 13 residues. CDR3 residues: CSVKGDRNDEQFF. The CDR3 DNA sequence: TGCAGCGTTAAGGGGGACAGGAACGATGAGCAGTTCTTC.

On this clonotype itself: The conserved phenylalanine or tryptophan is not found at the CDR3 terminus, so this likely reflects a read error. The V and J genes are TRBV10-3 and TRBJ1-1; 7 positions agree with TRBD1. The CDR3 loop spans 12 amino acids. Germline CDR1 ENHRY, CDR2 SYGVKD. The CDR3 bases are TGTGCCACCAGTGAGCCAGGGGGTGAAGCTTTCTTA. The encoded protein is CATSEPGGEAFL.

V gene TRBV4-1 combines with J gene TRBJ2-5, with D unclear. Deletions cut 0 bases from V and 2 bases from J, with 16 bases between. Germline values: CDR1 MGHRA, CDR2 YSYEKL. CDR3 length: 17 amino acids. CDR3 residues: CASSQDLTRLSQETQYF. The DNA for the CDR3 is TGCGCCAGCAGCCAAGATCTCACTCGACTGTCACAAGAGACCCAGTACTTC.

With respect to this clonotype: One base away lies a much larger clone, so this may be a sequencing read error. This sequence joins TRBV10-1 and TRBJ2-4, with D tentatively TRBD1 (6 bases). CDR1 is WNHNN and CDR2 is SYGVQD in the germline V gene (reference sequence). V dropped 6 bases and J dropped 4 bases, with 22 bases sitting between them. The CDR3 covers 17 residues. CDR3 sequence (DNA): TGCGCCAGCAGGAGACAGGACTCGCCACTCCTTAAAAACATTCAGTACTTC. Amino acid sequence: CASRRQDSPLLKNIQYF.

The table lists this clonotype with a count of one. This is likely a read error, given that the CDR3 carries no conserved phenylalanine or tryptophan at its end. The gene calls are TRBV12-3 or TRBV12-4 and TRBJ1-2; D uncertain. The CDR3 is 12 amino acids. CDR3: CASSLLGDGYTL. CDR3 DNA sequence: TGTGCCAGTAGTTTGCTGGGCGATGGCTACACCTTA.

In regard to this clonotype: A much larger clonotype is one base distant, so this may be a read error. The chain recombines TRBV7-9 with TRBJ2-7, with D tentatively TRBD2 (6 bases). The germline V gene encodes CDR1 SEHNR and CDR2 FQNEAQ (reference sequence). The CDR3 covers 17 residues. CDR3: CACSSRRGWETFNEQYF. The CDR3 nucleotides read TGTGCCTGCAGCTCCCGACGGGGGTGGGAGACCTTCAACGAGCAGTACTTC.